This T cell receptor (beta chain) came from a study of cytotoxic CD8 clonotypes in ibrutinib-treated CLL. Study in general: Among the patients, approximately ten presented as relapsed/refractory and roughly 14 as treatment-naive; 17 showed unmutated IGHV.

Targeted sequencing depth ranged from 1 in 200,000 to 1 in 1 million T cells. Measured with immunoSEQ multiplex PCR; TCRdb has only the in-frame clones, and not every one. The sample contains roughly 330,000 clones, 67% of which appear only once. The material was PBMCs, obtained after 36 months of ibrutinib treatment. This clonotype was sampled from a human donor with chronic lymphocytic leukemia.

CDR3 residues: CASSPSMRGQGDTQYF. DNA of the CDR3: TGTGCCAGCTCACCGTCTATGCGGGGGCAGGGAGATACGCAGTATTTT. V usage is TRBV18 and J usage is TRBJ2-3; a weak D match, TRBD2 (7 bases). Germline lookup yields CDR1 KGHSH and CDR2 LQKENI. The CDR3 loop spans 16 amino acids. V lost 3 bases and J lost 5, with 18 bases in between. The full variable domain, with the rest looked up from reference TRBV18 and TRBJ2-3, is NAGVMQNPRHLVRRRGQEARLRCSPMKGHSHVYWYRQLPEEGLKFMVYLQKENIIDESGMPKERFSAEFPKEGPSILRIQQVVRGDSAAYFCASSPSMRGQGDTQYFGPGTRLTVL.